The clone carrying this TCR beta chain occurred many times. TCRdb ran MiXCR on the 5' RACE reads and lists one entry per CDR3 protein. The table records roughly 340,000 distinct CDR3 sequences, roughly 4% of them present only once. This sample was included in a study of T cells after yellow fever vaccination. The input for sequencing was PBMCs, taken 5 days after the yellow fever booster vaccination. The clonotype originates from a man aged 18 to 30 who received the YFV17D yellow fever vaccine.

The CDR3 region has the DNA TGCGCCAGCAGCTTGGACAGCGGGGGACTAGAGACCCAGTACTTC. This encodes CASSLDSGGLETQYF. The chain combines TRBV5-1 with TRBJ2-5; 8 nucleotides line up with TRBD2. With 0 bases clipped from V and 4 bases from J, the junction kept 5 bases outside the gene matches. CDR1 is SGHRS and CDR2 is YFSETQ in the germline V gene. The CDR3 contains 15 residues.